The entry that follows covers one T cell receptor beta chain sequence. The antigen remains unidentified. This record comes from a study of T-cell memory formation after mild COVID-19. CDR1 MNHEY and CDR2 SVGEGT come from the germline V gene. Between the trimmed V and J ends, which lost 6 bases and 0 bases, there was a span of 9 bases. The CDR3 is made up of 15 amino acids. Employing constant-segment primers, 5'RACE generated TCR alpha and TCR beta cDNA libraries bearing sample barcodes and UMIs. TCRdb re-derived calls from the 5' RACE reads in MiXCR, one entry per CDR3 protein. Seen here are a few hundred thousand distinct CDR3 sequences, roughly an eighth observed once, and the top ten hold around 20%. General study results and limits: CD4/CD8 balance characterized clones contracting day 15 to 85, and CD4+ skew characterized later expanders. Shrinking CD4+ clones resided mostly in CM and EM, and CD8+ ones in EMRA.

The chain couples TRBV6-2 or TRBV6-3 to TRBJ2-6; D gene ambiguous. The TCR sequence derives from a man aged 18 to 29 who had mild COVID-19 (a few samples of this study predate the infection). Cell type and time point are not known. Material: PBMCs or a T cell subset sorted from them (not recorded which). This CDR3 is CASSPLISGANVLTF. In nucleotides, the CDR3 is TGTGCCAGCAGCCCACTTATCTCTGGGGCCAACGTCCTGACTTTC.